This T cell receptor beta chain was captured by sequencing in a study of T cells in Graves' hyperthyroidism and ophthalmopathy. On this clonotype: Its antigen is not identified. A much larger clone lies a single base off, so this may be a read error.

General study results and limits: Ophthalmopathy stood apart from stable hyperthyroidism in a 13 V-J model. Most thyroid clonotypes expanded above 0.001 appeared in blood too.

Orbital computed tomography, thyroid ultrasound, serum thyroxine and TRAb, and clinical symptoms together informed the diagnoses. Using 10 ml of fresh peripheral blood, PBMCs were prepared. This CDR3 spans 13 amino acids. In germline, CDR1 is MNHEY, CDR2 SVGEGT. TCR beta CDR3 sequences were amplified from RNA transcripts. In the first-round RT-PCR of the TCR CDR3, the HTBI primer set was used. TCRdb re-called the multiplex PCR reads through MiXCR, storing one row per CDR3 protein. In the table there are 500,000 to 750,000 distinct CDR3 sequences, about 15% of which are singletons. This TCR was recovered from a woman in her thirties with Graves' hyperthyroidism. Material: blood. V gene TRBV6-2 or TRBV6-3 combines with J gene TRBJ2-7; maybe TRBD2 (5 bases). The CDR3 coding sequence is TGTGCCAGCATTTTCGCTAGCTCCCACGAGCAGTACTTC. It specifies CASIFASSHEQYF.